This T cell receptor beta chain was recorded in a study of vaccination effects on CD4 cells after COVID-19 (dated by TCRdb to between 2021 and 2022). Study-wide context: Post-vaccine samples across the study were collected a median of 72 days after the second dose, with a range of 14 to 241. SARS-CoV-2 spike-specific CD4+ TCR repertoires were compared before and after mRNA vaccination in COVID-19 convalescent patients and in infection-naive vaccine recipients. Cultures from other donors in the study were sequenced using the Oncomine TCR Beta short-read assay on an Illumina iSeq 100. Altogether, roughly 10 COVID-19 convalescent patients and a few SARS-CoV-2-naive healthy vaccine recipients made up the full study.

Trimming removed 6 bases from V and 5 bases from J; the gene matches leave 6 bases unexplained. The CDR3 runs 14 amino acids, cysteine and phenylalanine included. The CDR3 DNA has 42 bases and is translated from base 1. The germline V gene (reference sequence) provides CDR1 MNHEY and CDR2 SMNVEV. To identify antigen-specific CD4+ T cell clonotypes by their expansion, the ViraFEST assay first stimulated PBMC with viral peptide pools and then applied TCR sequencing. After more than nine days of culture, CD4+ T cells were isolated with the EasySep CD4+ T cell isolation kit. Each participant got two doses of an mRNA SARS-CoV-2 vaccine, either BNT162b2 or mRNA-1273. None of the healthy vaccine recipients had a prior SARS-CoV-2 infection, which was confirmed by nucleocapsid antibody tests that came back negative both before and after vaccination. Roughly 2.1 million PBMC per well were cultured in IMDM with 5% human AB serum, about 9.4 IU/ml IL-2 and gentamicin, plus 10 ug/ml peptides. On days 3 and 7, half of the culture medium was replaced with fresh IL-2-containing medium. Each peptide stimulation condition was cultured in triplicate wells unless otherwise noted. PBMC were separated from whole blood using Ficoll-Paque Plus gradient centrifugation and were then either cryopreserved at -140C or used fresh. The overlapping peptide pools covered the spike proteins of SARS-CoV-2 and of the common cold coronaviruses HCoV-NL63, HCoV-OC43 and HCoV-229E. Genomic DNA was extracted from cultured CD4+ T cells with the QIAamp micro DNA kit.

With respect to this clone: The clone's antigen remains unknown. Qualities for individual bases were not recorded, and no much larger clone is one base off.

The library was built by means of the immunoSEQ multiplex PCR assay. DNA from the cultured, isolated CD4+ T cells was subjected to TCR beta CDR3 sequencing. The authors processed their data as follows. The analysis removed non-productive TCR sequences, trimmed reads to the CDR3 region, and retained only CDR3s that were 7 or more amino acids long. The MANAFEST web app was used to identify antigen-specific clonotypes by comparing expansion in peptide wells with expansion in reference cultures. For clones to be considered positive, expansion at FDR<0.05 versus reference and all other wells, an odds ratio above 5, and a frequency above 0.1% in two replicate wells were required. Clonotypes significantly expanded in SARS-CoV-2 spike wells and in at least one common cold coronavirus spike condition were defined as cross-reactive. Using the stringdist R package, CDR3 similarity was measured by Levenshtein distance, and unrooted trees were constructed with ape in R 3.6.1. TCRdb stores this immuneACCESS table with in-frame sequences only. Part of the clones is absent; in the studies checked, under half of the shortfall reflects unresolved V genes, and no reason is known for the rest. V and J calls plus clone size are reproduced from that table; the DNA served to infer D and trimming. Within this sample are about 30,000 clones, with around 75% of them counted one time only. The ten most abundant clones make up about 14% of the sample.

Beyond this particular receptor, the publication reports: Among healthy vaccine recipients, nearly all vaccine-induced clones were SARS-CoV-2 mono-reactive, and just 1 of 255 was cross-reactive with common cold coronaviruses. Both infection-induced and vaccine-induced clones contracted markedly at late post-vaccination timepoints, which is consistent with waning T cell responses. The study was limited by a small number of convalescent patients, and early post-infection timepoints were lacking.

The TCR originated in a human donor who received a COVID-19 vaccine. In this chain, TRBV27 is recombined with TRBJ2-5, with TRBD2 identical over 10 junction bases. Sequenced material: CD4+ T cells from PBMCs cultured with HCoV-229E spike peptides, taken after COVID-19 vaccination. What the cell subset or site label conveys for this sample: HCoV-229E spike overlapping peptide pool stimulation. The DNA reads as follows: TGTGCCAGCAGGCCTAGCGGGAGCGGCGAGACCCAGTACTTC. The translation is CASRPSGSGETQYF.